Listed below are T cell receptor beta chains from one sample, sequenced in a study of OX40 agonist ivuxolimab in advanced cancers. Libraries were prepared by immunoSEQ multiplex PCR; TCRdb keeps only in-frame clonotypes and omits some of them. The table includes about 74,000 clones, just over 90% detected once. The material was CD4+ or CD8+ T cells sorted from blood, obtained in a trial of the OX40 agonist ivuxolimab. These receptors all come from an adult with an advanced solid tumor such as melanoma, head and neck, liver or kidney cancer. CDR3s include the opening cysteine and the closing phenylalanine or tryptophan.

cdr3_aa: CASSLSRDVLYEQYF
v_call: TRBV28
j_call: TRBJ2-7

cdr3_aa: CASKEGYNEQFF
v_call: TRBV19
j_call: TRBJ2-1

cdr3_aa: CASRGYNEQFF
v_call: TRBV13
j_call: TRBJ2-1

cdr3_aa: CASSLTGDSYNEQFF
v_call: TRBV5-6
j_call: TRBJ2-1

cdr3_aa: CATSRDLGNTEAFF
v_call: TRBV15
j_call: TRBJ1-1

cdr3_aa: CASSFLDRASEKSDGYTF
v_call: TRBV5-1
j_call: TRBJ1-2

cdr3_aa: CASSLMGAHQPQHF
v_call: TRBV27
j_call: TRBJ1-5

cdr3_aa: CASSLLTGYGYTF
v_call: TRBV27
j_call: TRBJ1-2

cdr3_aa: CSVYRFTDTQYF
v_call: TRBV29-1
j_call: TRBJ2-3

cdr3_aa: CASSLLGTSEQETQYF
v_call: TRBV7-2
j_call: TRBJ2-5

cdr3_aa: CASSPGGLGRETQYF
v_call: TRBV4-1
j_call: TRBJ2-5

cdr3_aa: CASTQPLAGGSIYEQYF
v_call: TRBV28
j_call: TRBJ2-7

cdr3_aa: CASSPYQSSGGLPTDTQYF
v_call: TRBV4-2
j_call: TRBJ2-3

cdr3_aa: CASSYSFVGANYGYTF
v_call: TRBV6-5
j_call: TRBJ1-2

cdr3_aa: CASSVGGDVRETQYF
v_call: TRBV9
j_call: TRBJ2-5

cdr3_aa: CASSQDPAGGVYEQYF
v_call: TRBV14
j_call: TRBJ2-7

cdr3_aa: CASSFRDGYTF
v_call: TRBV7-9
j_call: TRBJ1-2

cdr3_aa: CASSLWSGREDQPQHF
v_call: TRBV27
j_call: TRBJ1-5

cdr3_aa: CASSSRDLSYEQYF
v_call: TRBV7-9
j_call: TRBJ2-7

cdr3_aa: CASGLDTFYEQYF
v_call: TRBV12-5
j_call: TRBJ2-7

cdr3_aa: CASSQGYDEQYF
v_call: TRBV6-5
j_call: TRBJ2-7

cdr3_aa: CASSLSQGAPLHF
v_call: TRBV11-2
j_call: TRBJ1-6

cdr3_aa: CATSGLAGGYNEQFF
v_call: TRBV15
j_call: TRBJ2-1